This T cell receptor beta chain was found in a study of cytomegalovirus exposure and HLA in healthy donors. Regarding the study as a whole: Within the data, a cluster of highly shared sequence variants was likely a sequencing artifact. Among immune exposure information, only CMV serostatus was available. DRB1 had the most TCR associations and HLA-C the fewest, a later analysis found, with rates varying by HLA locus. It was about 150 TCR beta chains that were listed as cytomegalovirus-associated.

The study ran its PCR with 60 Vbeta and 13 Jbeta primers. Profiling relied on immunoSEQ multiplex PCR, and the TCRdb table lists in-frame clones only, not all of them. This sample has 150,000 to 250,000 clones, with around 74% found just once. This clone has a count of ten or more. Its antigen is unknown. V was shortened by 0 bases and J by 8 bases, with 10 bases between the two germline ends. Looked up from germline, CDR1 is MRHNA and CDR2 is SNTAGT. This CDR3 has 14 residues. This sequence originates from a girl aged 5 to 17 in good health and CMV-seropositive. What was sequenced was PBMCs. The chain couples TRBV6-4 to TRBJ2-2, with D possibly being TRBD2 (6 bases). In DNA form, the CDR3 reads TGTGCCAGCAGTGACTCGGGACTTGCGGGGGAGCTGTTTTTT. Its translation: CASSDSGLAGELFF.